This entry lists 2 T cell receptor beta chains sequenced from one sample in a study of blood T cell repertoires in COVID-19 (dated by TCRdb to about 2020). Library preparation used the immunoSEQ multiplex PCR assay. TCRdb mirrors the immuneACCESS table, restricted to in-frame sequences. Some clones are absent from its copies; in checked studies, under half trace to an unresolved V gene, and the reason for the others is unknown. Across this sample there are about 270,000 clones, with 91% seen only once. Of the sample, approximately 3% falls within the top ten clones. Sequenced input: PBMCs or T cells enriched from blood (not recorded which). These TCRs come from a man aged 35 to 55 who had been exposed to COVID-19.

This clone came up once. The V gene is TRBV11-3, the J gene TRBJ1-2; D remains unclear. V lost 2 bases, J lost 7 bases, and 20 bases lay in between. This CDR3 contains 16 residues. Germline CDR1 reads SGHNT; CDR2 reads YENEEA. The CDR3 loop reads CASSLIGREVEAGYTF. The CDR3 DNA sequence: TGTGCCAGCAGCTTAATTGGGCGGGAGGTCGAGGCTGGCTACACCTTC. Together with reference TRBV11-3 and TRBJ1-2, the CDR3 gives the full variable domain: EAGVVQSPRYKIIEKKQPVAFWCNPISGHNTLYWYLQNLGQGPELLIRYENEEAVDDSQLPKDRFSAERLKGVDSTLKIQPAELGDSAVYLCASSLIGREVEAGYTFGSGTRLTVV.

V gene TRBV27 combines with J gene TRBJ1-6; D is possibly TRBD1 (5 bases). V was cut by 2 bases and J by 4 bases, with 15 bases left in between. CDR3 size: 17 residues. CDR1 and CDR2 from the germline V gene are MNHEY and SMNVEV (reference sequence). DNA of the CDR3: TGTGCCAGCAGTTTACGTGCGCGGGGGTTGTATAATTCACCCCTCCACTTT. Its translation is CASSLRARGLYNSPLHF.